Below, 30 T cell receptor beta chains from the same sample are listed, as sequenced in a study of cytomegalovirus exposure and HLA in healthy donors. Sequencing used immunoSEQ multiplex PCR; TCRdb keeps in-frame clones, though not all of them. The data contain more than 90,000 clones, about nine tenths of them seen just once; the ten biggest clones take up roughly 4.4%. Sequences were obtained from PBMCs. The receptors shown here come from a man between 18 and 29 years old in good health and CMV-seropositive.

The gene calls are TRBV14 and TRBJ1-4, with 10 bases aligning to TRBD1. The CDR3 is made up of 17 amino acids. Germline V gene sequence: CDR1 SGHDN, CDR2 FVKESK. Germline trimming cut 6 bases from V and 4 bases from J; bases unmatched to any gene: 11. The CDR3 nucleotides read TGTGCCAGCAGTCACCGCCGGGACAGGGGTTTTAATGAAAAACTGTTTTTT. It encodes CASSHRRDRGFNEKLFF.

The chain uses TRBV6-5 and TRBJ1-1; a weak D match, TRBD1 (5 bases). Germline V CDR1 and CDR2: MNHEY, SVGAGI. The CDR3 has 15 residues. The V end lost 4 bases, the J end lost 2 bases, and 14 bases lay between the germline ends. The CDR3 sequence is CASSSRGRRNTEAFF. In DNA form, the CDR3 reads TGTGCCAGCAGTTCAAGGGGAAGAAGAAACACTGAAGCTTTCTTT.

This chain connects TRBV18 to TRBJ1-1; D gene unclear. V was shortened by 1 base and J by 0 bases, with 6 bases between the two germline ends. The CDR3 spans 14 residues. CDR1 and CDR2 from the germline V gene are KGHSH and LQKENI. CDR3 residues: CASSPRALNTEAFF. The CDR3 nucleotides read TGTGCCAGCTCACCACGGGCACTGAACACTGAAGCTTTCTTT.

A word on this clone: No conserved phenylalanine or tryptophan is present at the end of the CDR3, so a read error is the likely explanation. No DNA is shown, since the ends of the CDR3 on it are uncertain; the CDR3 is the one TCRdb lists. The rearrangement links TRBV6-5 to TRBJ2-7; the table gives TRBD1 as D, unverified against the DNA. The CDR3 has 10 residues if both end residues are counted. Germline values: CDR1 MNHEY, CDR2 SVGAGI. CDR3 in amino acids: CASSYKRKGA.

This chain's CDR3 is CASSEHRHQGELFF. The CDR3 nucleotides read TGCGCCAGCAGTGAACATAGACATCAGGGGGAGCTGTTTTTT. The chain uses TRBV10-1 and TRBJ2-2, with D unresolved. The germline V gene has CDR1 WNHNN and CDR2 SYGVQD (reference sequence). V dropped 3 bases and J dropped 8 bases, with 13 bases sitting between them. This CDR3 is 14 amino acids long.

This rearrangement joins TRBV7-2 to TRBJ1-2, with D perhaps TRBD1 (5 bases). V lost 4 bases and J 5 bases, leaving 17 bases between the germline ends. Looked up from germline, CDR1 is SGHTA and CDR2 is FQGNSA. The CDR3 totals 15 residues. CDR3 residues: CASSSPGGETYGYTF. In DNA, the CDR3 is TGTGCCAGCAGCTCCCCGGGGGGGGAAACTTATGGCTACACCTTC.

This clone was observed once. The chain has TRBV7-9 and TRBJ2-1, with 7 bases that match TRBD1. J lost 2 bases, V lost 8 bases, and 6 bases had no gene match. CDR3 length: 14 amino acids. Germline values: CDR1 SEHNR, CDR2 FQNEAQ (reference sequence). This CDR3 reads CASGSGTAYNEQFF. CDR3 DNA: TGTGCCAGCGGATCCGGGACAGCCTACAATGAGCAGTTCTTC.

The gene calls are TRBV14 and TRBJ1-1; D unclear. The germline V gene has CDR1 SGHDN and CDR2 FVKESK. Trimming shortened V by 4 bases and J by 3 bases, and 12 bases separated the two germline ends. This CDR3 contains 14 residues. CDR3 region: CASSPFSGYTEAFF. DNA for the CDR3: TGTGCCAGCAGCCCATTCTCGGGTTACACTGAAGCTTTCTTT.

V usage is TRBV2 and J usage is TRBJ1-1, with TRBD1 matching 7 bases. Trimming at V came to 6 bases and at J to 2 bases, leaving 6 bases not matched to a gene. Germline V lookup: CDR1 SNHLY, CDR2 FYNNEI. This CDR3 region has 14 residues. CDR3 loop: CASSSQGLNTEAFF. The DNA of the CDR3 is TGTGCCAGCAGCTCACAGGGGCTCAACACTGAAGCTTTCTTT.

The chain employs TRBV4-2 and TRBJ1-2, with D hard to call. Trimming stripped 5 bases from V and 0 bases from J, with 13 bases between. Germline V gene lookup returns CDR1 LGHNA and CDR2 YNFKEQ. The CDR3 covers 15 residues. CDR3 amino acids: CASSASGQANYGYTF. The CDR3 nucleotides read TGTGCCAGCAGCGCTTCAGGCCAAGCTAACTATGGCTACACCTTC.

The chain recombines TRBV5-8 with TRBJ1-5; a possible D gene is TRBD1 (5 bases). V lost 0 bases to trimming and J lost 5 bases, with 6 bases between them. The CDR3 spans 13 residues. Germline lookup yields CDR1 SGHTS and CDR2 YDEGEE. CDR3 residues: CASSLEQDQPQHF. CDR3 DNA sequence: TGTGCCAGCAGCTTGGAACAGGATCAGCCCCAGCATTTT.

The chain is built from TRBV5-4 and TRBJ2-1, with 14 bases matching TRBD2. CDR3 length equals 15 residues. The V and J ends lost 3 bases and 9 bases, in that order; junction bases with no gene match: 5. Germline loops: CDR1 SGHNT, CDR2 YYREEE (reference sequence). The CDR3 DNA sequence: TGTGCCAGCAGCTCGACTAGCGGGGGGGCACGTGAGCAGTTCTTC. Protein: CASSSTSGGAREQFF. The full variable domain, its missing parts supplied by reference TRBV5-4 and TRBJ2-1, is ETGVTQSPTHLIKTRGQQVTLRCSSQSGHNTVSWYQQALGQGPQFIFQYYREEENGRGNFPPRFSGLQFPNYSSELNVNALELDDSALYLCASSSTSGGAREQFFGPGTRLTVL.

The rearrangement joins TRBV6-6 to TRBJ2-3, with D perhaps matching TRBD2 (5 bases). The CDR3 sequence is 14 residues long. The germline V and J ends were trimmed by 7 bases and 0 bases, with 11 bases remaining between them. The V gene's germline CDR1 is MNHNY and CDR2 SVGAGI (reference sequence). The CDR3 nucleotides read TGTGCCAGCACGTGGGAGCCTAGCACAGATACGCAGTATTTT. This translates into CASTWEPSTDTQYF.

This rearrangement joins TRBV5-6 to TRBJ2-5; possible D gene TRBD2, 5 bases. Germline values: CDR1 SGHDT, CDR2 YYEEEE. V was pared by 1 base and J by 2 bases, with 12 bases between. This CDR3 has 15 residues. CDR3 DNA sequence: TGTGCCAGCAGCTTGTTAACGGGGATGCAAGAGACCCAGTACTTC. Translated, it gives CASSLLTGMQETQYF.

The DNA for the CDR3 is TGTGCCAGCAGTGAACGGGGGAAACCCAACAATGAGCAGTTCTTC. Amino acids: CASSERGKPNNEQFF. The chain links TRBV2 to TRBJ2-1; TRBD2 might be the D (6 bases). Germline CDR1 and CDR2: SNHLY and FYNNEI. The CDR3 loop spans 15 amino acids. Between the trimmed V and J ends, which lost 2 bases and 5 bases, there was a span of 13 bases.

This clone was seen only a few times. This rearrangement joins TRBV25-1 to TRBJ1-2, with D possibly TRBD1 on 6 matching bases. V lost 6 bases and J 0 bases, leaving 14 bases between the germline ends. The germline CDR1 and CDR2 sequences are MGHDK and SYGVNS. The CDR3 is 15 residues long. CDR3 loop: CASRSTGRTNYGYTF. CDR3 DNA: TGTGCCAGCAGATCTACAGGGCGGACTAACTATGGCTACACCTTC.

The CDR3: CASSSGGAFTAGELFF. The CDR3 DNA sequence: TGTGCCAGCAGCTCCGGCGGGGCCTTCACGGCCGGGGAGCTGTTTTTT. The V gene is TRBV7-8, the J gene TRBJ2-2; possibly TRBD2 for D (6 bases). The CDR3 covers 16 residues. Germline loops: CDR1 SGHVS, CDR2 FQNEAQ. V lost 4 bases to trimming and J lost 6 bases, with 18 bases between them.

This clone is a singleton in its sample. CDR3 bases: TGTGCCAGCAGTCGGACAGTGAGGGAGACCTATGGCTACACCTTC. It encodes CASSRTVRETYGYTF. The chain couples TRBV6-1 to TRBJ1-2, with D possibly TRBD1 on 6 matching bases. The CDR3 spans 15 residues. V shed 5 bases and J shed 4 bases, with 17 bases lying between them. Germline lookup yields CDR1 MNHNS and CDR2 SASEGT.

V gene TRBV19 combines with J gene TRBJ1-1, with unresolved D. The CDR3 length is 15 residues. Germline CDR1 LNHDA, CDR2 SQIVND (reference sequence). The ends were cut back, 6 bases at V and 2 bases at J, with 16 bases in the middle. The CDR3 DNA sequence: TGTGCCAGTAGCCCGTTTCCAGAGACAAACACTGAAGCTTTCTTT. Protein product: CASSPFPETNTEAFF.

The chain recombines TRBV9 with TRBJ2-3; TRBD2 aligns across 8 bases. This CDR3 comprises 15 residues. Germline V CDR1 and CDR2: SGDLS, YYNGEE. The V and J ends lost 2 bases and 4 bases, in that order; junction bases with no gene match: 6. The CDR3 protein is CASSVGGARADTQYF. The CDR3 DNA reads TGTGCCAGCAGCGTCGGGGGGGCGCGGGCAGATACGCAGTATTTT.

V usage is TRBV28 and J usage is TRBJ1-3; D gene uncertain. V was cut by 6 bases and J by 1 base, with 7 bases left in between. CDR1 is MDHEN, CDR2 SYDVKM, per germline. The CDR3 consists of 13 residues. CDR3 region: CASRTRSGNTIYF. Written as DNA, the CDR3 is TGTGCCAGCAGAACTAGGTCTGGAAACACCATATATTTT.

This rearrangement joins TRBV28 to TRBJ1-3; D possibly corresponds to TRBD1 (5 bases). V was shortened by 6 bases and J by 3 bases, with 18 bases between the two germline ends. This CDR3 contains 16 residues. Per the germline V gene, CDR1 is MDHEN and CDR2 is SYDVKM. The CDR3: CASSLRAGKGGNTIYF. CDR3 nucleotides: TGTGCCAGCAGCTTACGAGCAGGGAAAGGTGGAAACACCATATATTTT.

This chain joins TRBV27 and TRBJ1-4; 7 bases are shared with TRBD1. The ends lost 3 bases at V and 4 bases at J; junction bases unmatched: 8. This CDR3 spans 16 amino acids. Per germline, CDR1 MNHEY and CDR2 SMNVEV (reference sequence). The CDR3 DNA follows: TGTGCCAGCAGTTTCCGTCCGGGACAGCTTAATGAAAAACTGTTTTTT. Translation: CASSFRPGQLNEKLFF.

This chain uses TRBV2 with TRBJ2-3, with TRBD2 as a possible D gene (7 bases). In germline, CDR1 is SNHLY, CDR2 FYNNEI. The CDR3 consists of 12 residues. V was shortened by 4 bases and J by 8 bases, with 10 bases between the two germline ends. The CDR3 region is CASSGGGPTQYF. The CDR3 region has the DNA TGTGCCAGCAGTGGGGGGGGGCCTACGCAGTATTTT.

The chain is built from TRBV4-1 and TRBJ1-6; 10 bases agree with TRBD1. Per germline, CDR1 MGHRA and CDR2 YSYEKL. V lost 3 bases and J lost 8; bases outside the gene matches: 7. The CDR3 has 16 residues. Here the CDR3 DNA reads TGCGCCAGCAGCCAGCTCGGGACAGGGGAGTATTCACCCCTCCACTTT. It encodes CASSQLGTGEYSPLHF.

This clone was picked up a small number of times. The chain is built from TRBV13 and TRBJ2-7, with TRBD1 matching over 7 bases. J lost 9 bases, V lost 5 bases, and 10 bases had no gene match. Germline CDR1 reads PRHDT; CDR2 reads FYEKMQ (reference sequence). The CDR3 contains 13 residues. The DNA of the CDR3 is TGTGCCAGCAGCGTTACCCAGGGGGTTGGGCAGTACTTC. Translated: CASSVTQGVGQYF.

V usage is TRBV5-6 and J usage is TRBJ1-4; possibly TRBD1 for D (5 bases). The V and J ends lost 4 bases and 16 bases respectively, with 26 bases between them. The V gene's germline CDR1 is SGHDT and CDR2 YYEEEE. The CDR3 runs 15 residues. The CDR3 DNA reads as TGTGCCAGCAGCCCCCGGGGGAGGGGAATCCCTGAGGAGTTTTTT. This gives the protein CASSPRGRGIPEEFF.

The CDR3 region has the DNA TGCGCCAGCAGCTTGGACCAGGGGCTCTACGAGCAGTACTTC. Residues: CASSLDQGLYEQYF. The rearrangement uses TRBV5-1 and TRBJ2-7, with D perhaps TRBD1 (6 bases). Germline-derived CDR1 and CDR2 are SGHRS and YFSETQ. The CDR3 is 14 amino acids. V lost 0 bases, J lost 3 bases, and 10 bases lay in between.

The CDR3 protein is CSGGGDSNEQFF. The CDR3 DNA follows: TGCAGCGGAGGAGGGGACTCAAATGAGCAGTTCTTC. The V and J genes are TRBV29-1 and TRBJ2-1; a weak D match, TRBD2 (6 bases). V lost 7 bases to trimming and J lost 7 bases, with 14 bases between them. Per the germline V gene, CDR1 is SQVTM and CDR2 is ANQGSEA. The CDR3 sequence is 12 residues long.

The chain couples TRBV4-3 to TRBJ2-3; D not certain. Trimming removed 1 base from V and 6 bases from J, with 8 bases in between. The CDR3 consists of 13 residues. Germline CDR1 is LGHNA and CDR2 is YSLEER. CDR3 loop: CASSQARKDTQYF. Written as DNA, the CDR3 is TGCGCCAGCAGCCAAGCTAGGAAGGATACGCAGTATTTT.